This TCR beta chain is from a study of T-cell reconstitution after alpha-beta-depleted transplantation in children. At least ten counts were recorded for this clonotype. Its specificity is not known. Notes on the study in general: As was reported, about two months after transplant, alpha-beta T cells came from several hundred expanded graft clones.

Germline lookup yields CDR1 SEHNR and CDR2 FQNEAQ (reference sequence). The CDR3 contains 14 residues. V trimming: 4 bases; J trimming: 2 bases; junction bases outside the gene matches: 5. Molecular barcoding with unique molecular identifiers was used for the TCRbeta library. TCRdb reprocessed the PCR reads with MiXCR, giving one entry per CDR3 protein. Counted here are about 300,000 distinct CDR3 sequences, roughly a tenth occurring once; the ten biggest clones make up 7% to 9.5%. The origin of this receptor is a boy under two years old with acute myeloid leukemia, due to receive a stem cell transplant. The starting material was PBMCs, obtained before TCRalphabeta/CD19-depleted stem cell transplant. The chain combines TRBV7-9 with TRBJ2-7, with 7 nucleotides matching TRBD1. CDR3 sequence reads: CASSSPGGAYEQYF. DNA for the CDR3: TGTGCCAGCAGCTCACCAGGGGGAGCCTACGAGCAGTACTTC. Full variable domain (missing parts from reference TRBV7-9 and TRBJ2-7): DTGVSQNPRHKITKRGQNVTFRCDPISEHNRLYWYRQTLGQGPEFLTYFQNEAQLEKSRLLSDRFSAERPKGSFSTLEIQRTEQGDSAMYLCASSSPGGAYEQYFGPGTRLTVT.